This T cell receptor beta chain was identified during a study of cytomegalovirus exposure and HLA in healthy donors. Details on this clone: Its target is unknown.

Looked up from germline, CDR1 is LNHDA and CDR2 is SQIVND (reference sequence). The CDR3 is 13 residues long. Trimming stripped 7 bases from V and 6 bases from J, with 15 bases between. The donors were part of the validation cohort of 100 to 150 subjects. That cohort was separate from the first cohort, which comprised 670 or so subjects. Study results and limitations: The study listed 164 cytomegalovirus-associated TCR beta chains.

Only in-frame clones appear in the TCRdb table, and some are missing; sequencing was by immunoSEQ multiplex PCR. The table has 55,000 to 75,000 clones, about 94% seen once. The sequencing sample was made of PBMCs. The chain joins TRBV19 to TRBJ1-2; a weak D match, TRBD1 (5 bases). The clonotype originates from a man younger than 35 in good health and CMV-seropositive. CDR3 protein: CASTGQKMDGYTF. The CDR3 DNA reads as TGTGCCAGTACAGGACAAAAGATGGATGGCTACACCTTC.